One and the same sample provided the 32 T cell receptor beta chains below, sequenced in a study of blood T cell repertoires in COVID-19. Produced via immunoSEQ multiplex PCR; TCRdb's table is partial and in-frame only. The table lists approximately 100,000 clones, roughly 92% of them singletons. Sequenced input: peripheral blood. These receptors were taken from a man aged 45-65 years with active COVID-19.

V and J are TRBV19 and TRBJ2-2; tentatively, D is TRBD1 (5 bases). V was clipped by 3 bases and J by 4 bases, with 12 bases between them. Germline-derived CDR1 and CDR2 are LNHDA and SQIVND (reference sequence). The CDR3 consists of 15 residues. CDR3 nucleotides: TGTGCCAGTAGTATGGGGTATGGGGCCACCGGGGAGCTGTTTTTT. This gives the protein CASSMGYGATGELFF.

The gene calls are TRBV19 and TRBJ1-6; D remains ambiguous. The CDR3 has 12 residues. With 4 bases removed from V and 4 bases from J, the gap between germline ends came to 2 bases. Per germline, CDR1 LNHDA and CDR2 SQIVND (reference sequence). CDR3 amino acids: CASSTYNSPLHF. The CDR3 nucleotides are TGTGCCAGTAGTACATATAATTCACCCCTCCACTTT.

This rearrangement joins TRBV30 to TRBJ2-1; tentative D call: TRBD2 (5 bases). Germline V lookup: CDR1 GTSNPN, CDR2 SVGIG (reference sequence). This CDR3 comprises 13 residues. Trimming stripped 2 bases from V and 7 bases from J, with 12 bases between. The CDR3 sequence is CAWSIYSGNEQFF. CDR3 coding DNA: TGTGCCTGGAGTATCTACTCGGGGAATGAGCAGTTCTTC.

The chain combines TRBV11-2 with TRBJ2-2; 15 bases fit TRBD2. This CDR3 has 17 amino acids. Germline V gene lookup returns CDR1 SGHAT and CDR2 FQNNGV. Trimming cost V 5 bases and J 5 bases; bases outside gene matches: 6. DNA for the CDR3: TGTGCCAGCAGCCCGGGACTAGCGGGAGGAGGGACCGGGGAGCTGTTTTTT. This encodes CASSPGLAGGGTGELFF.

The chain is built from TRBV3-1 (or the pseudogene TRBV3-2) and TRBJ2-5; D perhaps matches TRBD1 (5 bases). The CDR3 length is 15 residues. Germline CDR1 is LGHDT and CDR2 is YNNKEL (reference sequence). V was trimmed by 1 base and J by 0 bases, leaving 9 bases between them. The CDR3 region is CASSQVRGYQETQYF. DNA for the CDR3: TGTGCCAGCAGCCAAGTTAGGGGCTACCAAGAGACCCAGTACTTC.

This chain connects TRBV3-1 (or the pseudogene TRBV3-2) to TRBJ2-2; D is perhaps TRBD2 (5 bases). Germline lookup yields CDR1 LGHDT and CDR2 YNNKEL (reference sequence). Trimming shortened V by 4 bases and J by 1 base, and 7 bases separated the two germline ends. This CDR3 is built from 14 residues. The CDR3 region has the DNA TGTGCCAGCAGCCTTCGGGGGAACACCGGGGAGCTGTTTTTT. Protein sequence: CASSLRGNTGELFF.

The rearrangement links TRBV6-5 to TRBJ2-1; 7 nucleotides agree with TRBD2. Per the germline V gene, CDR1 is MNHEY and CDR2 is SVGAGI. The CDR3 has 15 residues. J gave up 10 bases and V 6 bases, and 15 bases lay outside the gene matches. The CDR3 DNA reads as TGTGCCAGCAGCTCCCATCTAGCGGTCTCAGGGGAGCAGTTCTTC. Residues: CASSSHLAVSGEQFF.

The V and J genes are TRBV3-1 (or the pseudogene TRBV3-2) and TRBJ1-1; D gene ambiguous. This CDR3 spans 13 amino acids. Germline-derived CDR1 and CDR2 are LGHDT and YNNKEL (reference sequence). V dropped 4 bases and J dropped 5 bases, with 11 bases sitting between them. CDR3 coding DNA: TGTGCCAGCAGCCCCCTACTAGCTACTGAAGCTTTCTTT. It encodes CASSPLLATEAFF.

As regards this clone: Within the sample, other DNA sequences also encode this same CDR3. This chain joins TRBV2 and TRBJ2-7; D ambiguous. V lost 6 bases and J 4 bases, leaving 10 bases between the germline ends. The germline CDR1 and CDR2 sequences are SNHLY and FYNNEI. The CDR3 has 12 amino acids. CDR3 nucleotides: TGTGCCAGCAGCGTCTCAGGTTACGAGCAGTACTTC. Translation gives CASSVSGYEQYF.

This clone was seen only once. The V and J genes are TRBV5-1 and TRBJ2-5, with TRBD2 matching over 11 bases. V was clipped by 3 bases and J by 5 bases; unmatched bases: 12. The CDR3 extends over 17 amino acids. Germline V gene lookup returns CDR1 SGHRS and CDR2 YFSETQ. The CDR3 protein is CASSSGLAGGVMETQYF. The CDR3 bases are TGCGCCAGCAGCTCAGGACTAGCGGGTGGGGTAATGGAGACCCAGTACTTC. The variable domain in full, completed from reference TRBV5-1 and TRBJ2-5, reads KAGVTQTPRYLIKTRGQQVTLSCSPISGHRSVSWYQQTPGQGLQFLFEYFSETQRNKGNFPGRFSGRQFSNSRSEMNVSTLELGDSALYLCASSSGLAGGVMETQYFGPGTRLLVL.

The rearrangement joins TRBV18 to TRBJ2-1, with D perhaps matching TRBD2 (5 bases). This CDR3 is built from 14 residues. The germline CDR1 and CDR2 sequences are KGHSH and LQKENI. Trimming took 3 bases from V and 7 from J, leaving 13 bases between them. Here the CDR3 DNA reads TGTGCCAGCTCACCGGCCGCAGGACTTAATGAGCAGTTCTTC. Amino acid sequence: CASSPAAGLNEQFF.

The chain joins TRBV7-9 to TRBJ2-1; 8 bases map to TRBD1. CDR3 length: 15 residues. Per germline, CDR1 SEHNR and CDR2 FQNEAQ (reference sequence). The V and J ends lost 2 bases and 5 bases, in that order; junction bases with no gene match: 5. The CDR3 nucleotides are TGTGCCAGCAGCTTACGGGCAGGGGGCAACAATGAGCAGTTCTTC. It translates to CASSLRAGGNNEQFF.

This chain connects TRBV28 to TRBJ1-2; 9 positions agree with TRBD1. Germline trimming cut 3 bases from V and 3 bases from J; bases unmatched to any gene: 8. The length of the CDR3 is 16 residues. Germline CDR1 reads MDHEN; CDR2 reads SYDVKM. CDR3 amino acids: CASSFQGTGLDYGYTF. Written as DNA, the CDR3 is TGTGCCAGCAGTTTCCAAGGGACAGGGCTCGACTATGGCTACACCTTC.

The chain links TRBV5-1 to TRBJ1-2, with D unclear. Deletions cut 0 bases from V and 0 bases from J, with 12 bases between. The CDR3 spans 16 residues. Germline V CDR1 and CDR2: SGHRS, YFSETQ. The CDR3 spells CASSLEAGLANYGYTF. The CDR3 coding sequence is TGCGCCAGCAGCTTGGAAGCGGGTTTAGCTAACTATGGCTACACCTTC.

The chain uses TRBV4-2 and TRBJ2-2; a possible D gene is TRBD2 (6 bases). This CDR3 contains 16 residues. Trimming removed 3 bases at V and 5 bases at J, with 16 bases between. CDR1 and CDR2 (germline): LGHNA, YNFKEQ. The CDR3 coding sequence is TGTGCCAGCAGCCACACTACGGGGGAGAAAACCGGGGAGCTGTTTTTT. This codes for CASSHTTGEKTGELFF.

The chain recombines TRBV30 with TRBJ1-5, with D hard to call. The CDR3 contains 14 residues. Trimming removed 1 base at V and 0 bases at J, with 7 bases between. The germline gives CDR1 GTSNPN, CDR2 SVGIG (reference sequence). The CDR3 here is CAWSAGGSNQPQHF. CDR3 DNA: TGTGCCTGGAGTGCGGGAGGTAGCAATCAGCCCCAGCATTTT.

The V gene is TRBV10-3, the J gene TRBJ2-1, with D maybe TRBD2 (6 bases). V was trimmed by 3 bases and J by 9 bases, leaving 9 bases between them. Germline V gene lookup returns CDR1 ENHRY and CDR2 SYGVKD. This CDR3 is built from 12 residues. This CDR3 reads CAISERDFEQFF. The CDR3 bases are TGTGCCATCAGTGAAAGGGACTTTGAGCAGTTCTTC.

The chain recombines TRBV11-2 with TRBJ1-1, with D possibly TRBD1 on 5 matching bases. This CDR3 has 15 residues. The germline CDR1 and CDR2 sequences are SGHAT and FQNNGV. V was clipped by 5 bases and J by 4 bases, with 17 bases between them. The CDR3 DNA follows: TGTGCCAGCAGCCCCCTGGGGGGACCACTCACTGAAGCTTTCTTT. This translates into CASSPLGGPLTEAFF.

This clone was picked up one time. The chain uses TRBV14 and TRBJ1-1, with D unresolved. V lost 6 bases, J lost 10 bases, and 27 bases lay in between. Germline lookup yields CDR1 SGHDN and CDR2 FVKESK. The length of the CDR3 is 16 residues. CDR3 nucleotides: TGTGCCAGCAGTCTTTCCACGGGCCATTCCTTGGGGAGAGCTTTCTTT. Translated, it gives CASSLSTGHSLGRAFF.

This rearrangement joins TRBV4-1 to TRBJ2-7, with D perhaps TRBD2 (6 bases). The CDR3 covers 17 residues. With 3 bases removed from V and 2 bases from J, the gap between germline ends came to 20 bases. The germline V gene encodes CDR1 MGHRA and CDR2 YSYEKL. The CDR3 spells CASSQGLRAGTAYEQYF. The CDR3 coding sequence is TGCGCCAGCAGCCAGGGTCTAAGGGCGGGAACAGCCTACGAGCAGTACTTC.

V usage is TRBV12-5 and J usage is TRBJ2-3, with a weak D call TRBD2 (5 bases). Trimming took 4 bases from V and 7 from J, leaving 9 bases between them. CDR1 is LGHNT and CDR2 is FRNRAP in the germline V gene. This CDR3 spans 12 amino acids. CDR3 sequence (DNA): TGTGCTAGTGGTTACGGGGAAAATACGCAGTATTTT. This translates into CASGYGENTQYF. The full variable domain, with the rest looked up from reference TRBV12-5 and TRBJ2-3, is DARVTQTPRHKVTEMGQEVTMRCQPILGHNTVFWYRQTMMQGLELLAYFRNRAPLDDSGMPKDRFSAEMPDATLATLKIQPSEPRDSAVYFCASGYGENTQYFGPGTRLTVL.

The chain employs TRBV7-6 and TRBJ2-1, with a possible D match to TRBD2 (5 bases). The germline CDR1 and CDR2 sequences are SGHVS and FNYEAQ. With 2 bases removed from V and 1 base from J, the gap between germline ends came to 6 bases. The CDR3 covers 14 residues. For the CDR3, the DNA is TGTGCCAGCAGCTTAACTAGTTCCTACAATGAGCAGTTCTTC. It yields the protein CASSLTSSYNEQFF.

V usage is TRBV6-5 and J usage is TRBJ2-5, with D possibly TRBD2 on 6 matching bases. This CDR3 is 14 amino acids long. CDR1 is MNHEY, CDR2 SVGAGI, per germline. Trimming took 0 bases from V and 5 from J, leaving 10 bases between them. The CDR3 DNA reads TGTGCCAGCAGTTACTCGCGGGGTCCCGAGACCCAGTACTTC. Protein sequence: CASSYSRGPETQYF.

The table lists this clone with a count of one. The chain couples TRBV7-2 to TRBJ2-1, with D possibly being TRBD2 (6 bases). Germline lookup yields CDR1 SGHTA and CDR2 FQGNSA. V was trimmed by 5 bases and J by 0 bases, leaving 17 bases between them. The CDR3 loop spans 17 amino acids. CDR3 amino acids: CASSRPGLAISYNEQFF. The DNA of the CDR3 is TGTGCCAGCAGCCGGCCTGGGCTAGCGATCTCCTACAATGAGCAGTTCTTC.

This clone was found a few times. The rearrangement links TRBV12-3 or TRBV12-4 to TRBJ2-7; D is unclear. The CDR3 totals 13 residues. The germline V and J ends were trimmed by 5 bases and 5 bases, with 13 bases remaining between them. CDR3 amino acids: CASSTGVLNEQYF. In DNA form, the CDR3 reads TGTGCCAGCAGTACCGGAGTTCTGAACGAGCAGTACTTC.

The chain combines TRBV5-4 with TRBJ2-7; a possible D gene is TRBD2 (5 bases). The germline V gene encodes CDR1 SGHNT and CDR2 YYREEE (reference sequence). The CDR3 has 15 residues. Trimming pared 0 bases from V and 1 base from J, leaving 11 bases between. CDR3 DNA sequence: TGTGCCAGCAGCTTGGAAGTGGGAGTTTCCTACGAGCAGTACTTC. Residues: CASSLEVGVSYEQYF.

Written as DNA, the CDR3 is TGTGCCAGCAGCTTAGATCGACTAGCGGGAGTTATAACGTATTTT. The encoded protein is CASSLDRLAGVITYF. The rearrangement joins TRBV11-2 to TRBJ2-3; 12 nucleotides align to TRBD2. Germline V CDR1 and CDR2: SGHAT, FQNNGV. The length of the CDR3 is 15 residues. V lost 0 bases to trimming and J lost 14 bases; unmatched junction nucleotides: 9.

The V call is TRBV11-2, the J call TRBJ2-3; TRBD2 matches 10 bases. Trimming at V came to 5 bases and at J to 2 bases, leaving 4 bases not matched to a gene. Germline V CDR1 and CDR2: SGHAT, FQNNGV. The CDR3 spans 15 residues. Here the CDR3 DNA reads TGTGCCAGCAGCCCAAGCGGGAGGGCCACAGATACGCAGTATTTT. This sequence encodes CASSPSGRATDTQYF.

This clone was seen just once. This chain uses TRBV28 with TRBJ2-5; D gene unclear. Looked up from germline, CDR1 is MDHEN and CDR2 is SYDVKM. CDR3 length: 14 amino acids. Trimming shortened V by 2 bases and J by 2 bases, and 9 bases separated the two germline ends. The CDR3 DNA reads as TGTGCCAGCAGTTTAAGATATCGGCAAGAGACCCAGTACTTC. Its translation: CASSLRYRQETQYF.

A single count supports this clone. V is TRBV29-1 and J is TRBJ1-1; D is unresolved. Looked up from germline, CDR1 is SQVTM and CDR2 is ANQGSEA. This CDR3 comprises 15 residues. V lost 0 bases to trimming and J lost 2 bases, with 13 bases between them. CDR3 amino acids: CSVEEFVQTNTEAFF. CDR3 coding DNA: TGCAGCGTTGAAGAATTCGTACAGACAAACACTGAAGCTTTCTTT. The full variable domain, its missing parts supplied by reference TRBV29-1 and TRBJ1-1, is SAVISQKPSRDICQRGTSLTIQCQVDSQVTMMFWYRQQPGQSLTLIATANQGSEATYESGFVIDKFPISRPNLTFSTLTVSNMSPEDSSIYLCSVEEFVQTNTEAFFGQGTRLTVV.

The chain recombines TRBV18 with TRBJ2-6; TRBD2 is a possible D gene (6 bases). Trimming shortened V by 2 bases and J by 0 bases, and 11 bases separated the two germline ends. The germline V gene has CDR1 KGHSH and CDR2 LQKENI. This CDR3 is built from 17 residues. The CDR3 here is CASSPSGYGSGANVLTF. The CDR3 DNA reads as TGTGCCAGCTCACCAAGCGGGTACGGCTCTGGGGCCAACGTCCTGACTTTC.

The V and J genes are TRBV19 and TRBJ2-2; 10 bases line up with TRBD2. This CDR3 is built from 15 residues. Germline CDR1 reads LNHDA; CDR2 reads SQIVND (reference sequence). The trim removed 5 bases at V and 7 bases at J, leaving 7 bases unmatched. The CDR3 protein is CASSSGLAAGGELFF. In nucleotides, the CDR3 is TGTGCCAGTAGTTCAGGACTAGCGGCTGGCGGGGAGCTGTTTTTT.